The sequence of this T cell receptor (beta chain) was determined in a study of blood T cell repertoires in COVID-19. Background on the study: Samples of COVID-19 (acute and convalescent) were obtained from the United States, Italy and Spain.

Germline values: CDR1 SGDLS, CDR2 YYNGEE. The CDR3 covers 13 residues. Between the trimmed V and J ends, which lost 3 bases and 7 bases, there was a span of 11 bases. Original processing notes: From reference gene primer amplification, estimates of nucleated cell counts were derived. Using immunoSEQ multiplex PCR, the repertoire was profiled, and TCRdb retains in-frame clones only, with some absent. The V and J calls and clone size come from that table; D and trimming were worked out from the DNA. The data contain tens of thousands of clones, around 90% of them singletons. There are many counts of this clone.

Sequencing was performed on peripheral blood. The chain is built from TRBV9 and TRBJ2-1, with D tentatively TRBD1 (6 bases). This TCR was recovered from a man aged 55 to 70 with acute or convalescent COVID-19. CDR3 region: CASSEQGRNEQFF. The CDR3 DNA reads TGTGCCAGCAGCGAACAGGGAAGGAATGAGCAGTTCTTC.